Below are 20 T cell receptor beta chains sequenced from a single sample in a study of regulatory T cells in long-lasting Graves disease. Construction of TCR beta libraries relied on iRepertoire HTBI primers and on Arm-PCR targeting CDR3 regions. TCRdb independently ran MiXCR on the multiplex PCR reads; one entry per CDR3 protein. The sample lists about 430,000 distinct CDR3 sequences; 21% were seen once. The sample's time point: persistent/refractory GD, antithyroid drugs over 5 years with positive TRAb. Extracted RNA from PBMCs served as the source of the TCR library. Source: peripheral blood mononuclear cells (PBMCs), taken when the disease was refractory, from a patient treated with antithyroid drugs. Every receptor here comes from a female donor with Graves disease.

Details on this clonotype: A clone one base away is much larger, so this may be a read error. The chain employs TRBV20-1 and TRBJ1-2, with 8 bases identical to TRBD1. The length of the CDR3 is 14 residues. The ends lost 2 bases at V and 12 bases at J; junction bases unmatched: 14. CDR1 is DFQATT, CDR2 SNEGSKA, per germline (reference sequence). CDR3 in amino acids: CSARFGPNRGGHTF. Written as DNA, the CDR3 is TGCAGTGCTAGATTCGGACCTAACAGGGGGGGCCACACCTTC.

This clonotype was counted at least ten times. The rearrangement uses TRBV2 and TRBJ1-4; D remains unclear. Between the trimmed V and J ends, which lost 4 bases and 0 bases, there was a span of 9 bases. CDR3 length equals 15 residues. Germline-derived CDR1 and CDR2 are SNHLY and FYNNEI. CDR3 sequence: CASSGTVATNEKLFF. CDR3 bases: TGTGCCAGCAGTGGGACGGTCGCAACTAATGAAAAACTGTTTTTT.

Here the CDR3 reads CSASGGTSRQFF. The CDR3 nucleotides are TGCAGTGCTAGTGGCGGTACGTCTAGGCAGTTCTTC. The chain combines TRBV20-1 with TRBJ2-1; D remains ambiguous. The V end lost 3 bases, the J end lost 12 bases, and 15 bases lay between the germline ends. The CDR3 totals 12 residues. CDR1 is DFQATT and CDR2 is SNEGSKA in the germline V gene (reference sequence).

This clonotype has at least ten counts. The chain is built from TRBV27 and TRBJ2-7; D is undetermined. Germline CDR1 is MNHEY and CDR2 is SMNVEV (reference sequence). With 8 bases removed from V and 3 bases from J, the gap between germline ends came to 20 bases. This CDR3 comprises 15 residues. CDR3 amino acids: CASRSSPEYFYEQYF. The CDR3 DNA follows: TGTGCCAGCCGCTCCTCACCCGAGTATTTCTACGAGCAGTACTTC.

This clonotype was found many times. The chain recombines TRBV28 with TRBJ2-7, with TRBD1 matching over 7 bases. CDR3 length equals 14 residues. V was pared by 4 bases and J by 7 bases, with 10 bases of the junction left unmatched. Germline V gene data show CDR1 as MDHEN and CDR2 as SYDVKM. This chain's CDR3 is CASSSRDRTGEQYF. DNA for the CDR3: TGTGCCAGCAGTTCGAGGGACAGAACGGGGGAGCAGTACTTC.

The V call is TRBV29-1, the J call TRBJ2-7; no clear D. CDR1 is SQVTM, CDR2 ANQGSEA, per germline. The CDR3 totals 12 residues. V dropped 0 bases and J dropped 3 bases, with 6 bases sitting between them. CDR3 in amino acids: CSVEELGYEQYF. CDR3 nucleotide sequence: TGCAGCGTTGAAGAATTAGGCTACGAGCAGTACTTC.

This chain links TRBV7-6 with TRBJ2-7; weak D call: TRBD2 (5 bases). V lost 5 bases and J lost 7, with 12 bases in between. The V gene's germline CDR1 is SGHVS and CDR2 FNYEAQ. The CDR3 contains 12 residues. The CDR3 DNA sequence: TGTGCCAGCAGCCCCACGACGGGGGAGCAGTACTTC. This gives the protein CASSPTTGEQYF.

This chain joins TRBV28 and TRBJ2-7; D tentatively reads TRBD1 or TRBD2 (6 bases each). The end of the DNA is better explained by TRBJ2-3, so the J call may be wrong. The CDR3 is 16 residues long. From germline, CDR1 is MDHEN and CDR2 SYDVKM. The CDR3 loop is CASSLGGGGQGDTQYF. In nucleotides, the CDR3 is TGTGCCAGCAGTTTAGGTGGTGGGGGGCAGGGAGATACGCAGTATTTT.

This clonotype came up many times. The chain is built from TRBV10-3 and TRBJ2-5; 9 bases fit TRBD1. Germline V gives CDR1 ENHRY, CDR2 SYGVKD. The CDR3 has 14 amino acids. V lost 4 bases and J lost 4; bases outside the gene matches: 4. Here the CDR3 reads CAISGGQGGETQYF. The DNA of the CDR3 is TGTGCCATCAGTGGGGGACAGGGAGGAGAGACCCAGTACTTC.

The chain recombines TRBV28 with TRBJ1-1; no definite D call. Germline lookup yields CDR1 MDHEN and CDR2 SYDVKM. The CDR3 is 15 amino acids. Trimming took off 3 bases at V and 1 base at J, with 12 bases between the two ends. This CDR3 reads CASSFPRAPNTEAFF. The CDR3 nucleotides are TGTGCCAGCAGTTTCCCTAGGGCCCCGAACACTGAAGCTTTCTTT. Filled out from reference TRBV28 and TRBJ1-1, the complete variable domain reads DVKVTQSSRYLVKRTGEKVFLECVQDMDHENMFWYRQDPGLGLRLIYFSYDVKMKEKGDIPEGYSVSREKKERFSLILESASTNQTSMYLCASSFPRAPNTEAFFGQGTRLTVV.

V is TRBV14 and J is TRBJ2-2, with a weak D call TRBD2 (6 bases). Germline V gene data show CDR1 as SGHDN and CDR2 as FVKESK. CDR3 length: 12 amino acids. V was trimmed by 4 bases and J by 10 bases, leaving 10 bases between them. CDR3 sequence (DNA): TGTGCCAGCAGCCTTAGCGGAGAGGAGCTGTTTTTT. Translation: CASSLSGEELFF.

Ten or more counts support this clonotype. A much larger clone is a single base away; this may be a read error. The chain is built from TRBV6-5 and TRBJ2-5; D not resolved. V shed 3 bases and J shed 5 bases, with 4 bases lying between them. There are 11 residues in the CDR3. Per the germline V gene, CDR1 is MNHEY and CDR2 is SVGAGI. CDR3 residues: CASSYSETQYF. The CDR3 bases are TGTGCCAGCAGTTATTCGGAGACCCAGTACTTC.

This clonotype occurred many times. The V call is TRBV10-1, the J call TRBJ1-1; D is possibly TRBD1 (6 bases). CDR3 length: 13 residues. The V end was cut by 7 bases, the J end by 0 bases, with 9 bases between. Germline CDR1 and CDR2: WNHNN and SYGVQD (reference sequence). Here the CDR3 reads CASTDSLNTEAFF. CDR3 DNA: TGCGCCAGCACGGACAGCCTGAACACTGAAGCTTTCTTT.

V is TRBV20-1 and J is TRBJ1-1, with D unresolved. The CDR3 contains 14 residues. Trimming removed 6 bases from V and 3 bases from J, with 17 bases in between. Germline loops: CDR1 DFQATT, CDR2 SNEGSKA (reference sequence). The CDR3 sequence is CSAKALDDYTEAFF. The CDR3 DNA sequence: TGCAGTGCAAAGGCCCTGGACGACTACACTGAAGCTTTCTTT.

The chain recombines TRBV20-1 with TRBJ2-3, with D tentatively TRBD1 (5 bases). This CDR3 contains 16 residues. Deletions cut 6 bases from V and 0 bases from J, with 19 bases between. CDR1 and CDR2 from the germline V gene are DFQATT and SNEGSKA (reference sequence). DNA of the CDR3: TGCAGTGCAACGGACCTACAGGCCCCTAGCACAGATACGCAGTATTTT. Its translation: CSATDLQAPSTDTQYF.

V and J are TRBV3-1 and TRBJ2-5; perhaps TRBD2 as D (6 bases). Germline-derived CDR1 and CDR2 are LGHDT and YNNKEL (reference sequence). Trimming stripped 5 bases from V and 1 base from J, with 11 bases between. There are 14 residues in the CDR3. As DNA, the CDR3 is TGTGCCAGCAGCGCGCGGGACGGCCAAGAGACCCAGTACTTC. Residues: CASSARDGQETQYF.

This chain uses TRBV14 with TRBJ1-4; 7 bases agree with TRBD1. This CDR3 has 14 residues. The V gene end was trimmed by 1 base and the J gene end by 7 bases; junction bases not matched to a gene: 3. Per the germline V gene, CDR1 is SGHDN and CDR2 is FVKESK. CDR3 coding DNA: TGTGCCAGCAGCCAAGCTACAGGGGTTGAAAAACTGTTTTTT. Protein sequence: CASSQATGVEKLFF.

This clonotype was found a few times. This sequence joins TRBV5-1 and TRBJ2-3; perhaps TRBD1 as D (6 bases). V was cut by 0 bases and J by 3 bases, with 14 bases left in between. The germline CDR1 and CDR2 sequences are SGHRS and YFSETQ. CDR3 length equals 16 residues. CDR3 in DNA: TGCGCCAGCAGCTTGGAAACAGGGTGGACTACAGATACGCAGTATTTT. Translated: CASSLETGWTTDTQYF.

For this clonotype: It may be a read error: a sequence one base away is much more abundant. The chain joins TRBV7-2 to TRBJ1-1; D may be TRBD1 (5 bases). From germline, CDR1 is SGHTA and CDR2 FQGNSA. There are 17 residues in the CDR3. The CDR3 spells CASNLTALGAPNTEAFF. CDR3 in DNA: TGTGCCAGCAACTTAACAGCCTTAGGGGCCCCGAACACTGAAGCTTTCTTT.

Here the CDR3 DNA reads TGCAGTGCTAGCGGGACTCTCAATGAGCAGTTCTTC. Translation: CSASGTLNEQFF. This chain connects TRBV20-1 to TRBJ2-1, with D perhaps TRBD2 (6 bases). The CDR3 is made up of 12 amino acids. The germline gives CDR1 DFQATT, CDR2 SNEGSKA (reference sequence). Trimming shortened V by 3 bases and J by 6 bases, and 9 bases separated the two germline ends.